The clone carrying this T cell receptor beta chain occurred a few times. Its target is not known. The CDR3 extends over 16 amino acids. The germline V and J ends were trimmed by 6 bases and 7 bases, with 25 bases remaining between them. Looked up from germline, CDR1 is SGHTA and CDR2 is FQGNSA. The authors made TCR beta libraries by quantitative 5'-RACE with molecular barcodes. MiXCR, run by TCRdb on the 5' RACE reads, gives a single entry per CDR3 protein. This sample yields a few hundred thousand distinct CDR3 sequences, of which under 8.5% are seen a single time; 13% to 15% belongs to the top ten. The data were obtained in a study of CD8 T cells in ankylosing spondylitis. Overall study findings and caveats: Typical of ankylosing spondylitis blood, it appeared, was a TCR beta motif of roughly eight highly homologous variants.

The source of this sequence is a male donor with ankylosing spondylitis. The sequenced sample consisted of blood, either unsorted or a sorted T cell fraction (not recorded which). V usage is TRBV7-2 and J usage is TRBJ2-7; D may correspond to TRBD1 or TRBD2 (5 bases each). The CDR3 DNA follows: TGTGCCAGCAGTCAAGAGGGGCTAGTTGGGATCGGGGAGCAGTACTTC. Translation: CASSQEGLVGIGEQYF.